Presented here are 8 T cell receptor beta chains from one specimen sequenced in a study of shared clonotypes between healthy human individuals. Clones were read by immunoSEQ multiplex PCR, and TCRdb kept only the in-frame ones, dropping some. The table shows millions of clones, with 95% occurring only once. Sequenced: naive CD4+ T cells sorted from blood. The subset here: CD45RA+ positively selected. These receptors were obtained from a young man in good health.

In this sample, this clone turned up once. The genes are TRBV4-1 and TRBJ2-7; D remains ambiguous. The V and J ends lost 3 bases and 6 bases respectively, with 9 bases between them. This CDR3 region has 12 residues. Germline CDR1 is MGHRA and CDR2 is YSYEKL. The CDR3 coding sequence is TGCGCCAGCAGCCACCTCGGTCTCGAGCAGTACTTC. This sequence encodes CASSHLGLEQYF.

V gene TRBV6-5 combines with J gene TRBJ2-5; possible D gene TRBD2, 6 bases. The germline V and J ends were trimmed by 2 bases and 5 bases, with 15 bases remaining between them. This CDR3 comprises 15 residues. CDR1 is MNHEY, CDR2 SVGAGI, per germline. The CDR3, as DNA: TGTGCCAGCAGTTACGGGCAGGGTGGGAGGGAGACCCAGTACTTC. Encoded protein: CASSYGQGGRETQYF.

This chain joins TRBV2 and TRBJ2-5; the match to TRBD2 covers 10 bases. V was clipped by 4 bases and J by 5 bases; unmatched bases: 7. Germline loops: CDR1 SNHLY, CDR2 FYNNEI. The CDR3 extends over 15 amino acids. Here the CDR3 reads CASSAASGSRETQYF. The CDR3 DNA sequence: TGTGCCAGCAGTGCAGCTAGCGGGAGTAGGGAGACCCAGTACTTC.

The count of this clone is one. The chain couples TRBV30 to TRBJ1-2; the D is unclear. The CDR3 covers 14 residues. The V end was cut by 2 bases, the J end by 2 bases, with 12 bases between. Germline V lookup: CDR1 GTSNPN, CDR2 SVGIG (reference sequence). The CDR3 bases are TGTGCCTGGAGTTCGTGGGAGGGCAACTATGGCTACACCTTC. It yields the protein CAWSSWEGNYGYTF.

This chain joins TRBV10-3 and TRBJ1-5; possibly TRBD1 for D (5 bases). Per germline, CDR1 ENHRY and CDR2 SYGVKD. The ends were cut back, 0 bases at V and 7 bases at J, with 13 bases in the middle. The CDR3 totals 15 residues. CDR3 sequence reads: CAISESMGGYQPQHF. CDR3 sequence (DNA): TGTGCCATCAGTGAGTCGATGGGGGGATACCAGCCCCAGCATTTT.

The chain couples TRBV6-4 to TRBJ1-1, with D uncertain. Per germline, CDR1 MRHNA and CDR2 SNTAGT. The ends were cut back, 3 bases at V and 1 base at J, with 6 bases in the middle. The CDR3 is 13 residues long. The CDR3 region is CASSEGRNTEAFF. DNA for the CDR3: TGTGCCAGCAGTGAGGGCCGGAACACTGAAGCTTTCTTT.

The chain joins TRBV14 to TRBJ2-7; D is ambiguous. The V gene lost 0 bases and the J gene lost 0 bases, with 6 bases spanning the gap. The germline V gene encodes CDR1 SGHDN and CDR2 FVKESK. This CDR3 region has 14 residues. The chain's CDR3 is CASSQDIRSYEQYF. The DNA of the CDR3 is TGTGCCAGCAGCCAAGATATTCGCTCCTACGAGCAGTACTTC.

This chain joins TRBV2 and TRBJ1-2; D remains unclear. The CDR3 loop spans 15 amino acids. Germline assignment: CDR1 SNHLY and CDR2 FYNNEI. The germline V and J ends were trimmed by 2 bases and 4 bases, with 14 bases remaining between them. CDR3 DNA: TGTGCCAGCAGTGAAAGTGGGAAGGGTGGCTATGGCTACACCTTC. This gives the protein CASSESGKGGYGYTF.